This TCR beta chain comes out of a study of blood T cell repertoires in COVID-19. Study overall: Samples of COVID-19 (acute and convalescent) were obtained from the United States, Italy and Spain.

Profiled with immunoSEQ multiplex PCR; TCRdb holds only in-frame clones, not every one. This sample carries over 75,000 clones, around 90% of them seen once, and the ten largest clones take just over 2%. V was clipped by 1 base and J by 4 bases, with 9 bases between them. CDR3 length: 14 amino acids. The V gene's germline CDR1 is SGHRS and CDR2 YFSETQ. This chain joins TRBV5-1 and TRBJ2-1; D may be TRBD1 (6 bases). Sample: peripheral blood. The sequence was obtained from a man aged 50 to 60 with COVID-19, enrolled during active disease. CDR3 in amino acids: CASSLRQAYNEQFF. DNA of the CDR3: TGCGCCAGCAGCTTGCGACAGGCTTACAATGAGCAGTTCTTC. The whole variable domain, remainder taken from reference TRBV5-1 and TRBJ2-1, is KAGVTQTPRYLIKTRGQQVTLSCSPISGHRSVSWYQQTPGQGLQFLFEYFSETQRNKGNFPGRFSGRQFSNSRSEMNVSTLELGDSALYLCASSLRQAYNEQFFGPGTRLTVL.